This T cell receptor beta chain originates from a study of regulatory T cells in long-lasting Graves disease. Study at large: The study enrolled newly diagnosed Graves' patients on antithyroid drugs under 3 months.

Through Arm-PCR of CDR3 regions and iRepertoire HTBI primers, TCR beta libraries were built. TCRdb re-called the multiplex PCR reads with MiXCR, one entry per CDR3 protein. In the table there are around 480,000 distinct CDR3 sequences, about 16% of which are singletons. General observations from the study: Patients with persistent Graves' had lower TCR diversity than newly diagnosed patients.

Stated time point: newly diagnosed GD, antithyroid drugs for less than 3 months. Scientists built the TCR library using RNA that was extracted from PBMCs. Patients with Graves' disease were diagnosed by American Thyroid Association guidelines. A note on this clonotype: As yet, its antigen is unknown.

The V gene's germline CDR1 is DFQATT and CDR2 SNEGSKA (reference sequence). V shed 5 bases, J shed 2 bases, and the junction held 11 bases outside the gene matches. This CDR3 is 18 amino acids long. The same data also went into a second study, on T cells in Graves' hyperthyroidism and ophthalmopathy.

This chain links TRBV20-1 with TRBJ2-1; TRBD2 aligns across 14 bases. The receptor was isolated from a woman in her forties or fifties with Graves disease. This sample comprised peripheral blood mononuclear cells (PBMCs), obtained at new diagnosis, from a patient treated with antithyroid drugs. The CDR3 nucleotides read TGCAGTGCTGTGACTAGCGGGGGGGCCGGCGAGACCTACAATGAGCAGTTCTTC. This gives the protein CSAVTSGGAGETYNEQFF.